Below are 12 T cell receptor beta chains sequenced from a single sample in a study of blood T cell repertoires in COVID-19. The assay was immunoSEQ multiplex PCR, and TCRdb's table has in-frame clones only and misses some. The table includes 400,000 to 550,000 clones, roughly 89% detected once. Source material: peripheral blood. These receptors were collected from a woman younger than 45 with acute or convalescent COVID-19.

V usage is TRBV15 and J usage is TRBJ2-7, with a weak D call TRBD2 (5 bases). There are 14 residues in the CDR3. CDR1 LNHNV and CDR2 YYDKDF come from the germline V gene (reference sequence). Trimming stripped 2 bases from V and 0 bases from J, with 8 bases between. The chain's CDR3 is CATSRSGDSYEQYF. Here the CDR3 DNA reads TGTGCCACCAGCAGAAGCGGTGACTCCTACGAGCAGTACTTC.

The chain couples TRBV5-1 to TRBJ2-1, with D possibly matching TRBD2 (6 bases). With 4 bases removed from V and 2 bases from J, the gap between germline ends came to 16 bases. CDR1 SGHRS and CDR2 YFSETQ come from the germline V gene. This CDR3 contains 16 residues. CDR3 protein: CASSPLTSLTYNEQFF. The CDR3 coding sequence is TGCGCCAGCAGCCCCCTGACTAGTCTGACCTACAATGAGCAGTTCTTC.

The V gene is TRBV29-1, the J gene TRBJ2-2, with 7 bases that match TRBD1. Germline CDR1 is SQVTM and CDR2 is ANQGSEA. The V segment lost 1 base and the J segment 0 bases; nucleotides outside the gene matches: 2. The CDR3 has 15 amino acids. CDR3 region: CSVEATGTNTGELFF. CDR3 in DNA: TGCAGCGTTGAAGCGACAGGGACGAACACCGGGGAGCTGTTTTTT.

The rearrangement uses TRBV7-4 and TRBJ2-4, with 7 bases lining up with TRBD1. Germline V CDR1 and CDR2: SGHVT, SQSDAQ. V was pared by 5 bases and J by 1 base, with 17 bases of the junction left unmatched. The CDR3 is made up of 19 amino acids. The DNA for the CDR3 is TGTGCCAGCAGCACCGACAGGGATCTTAAATTGGGGGCCAAAAACATTCAGTACTTC. It encodes CASSTDRDLKLGAKNIQYF.

The CDR3 here is CASSPGLAGGVYNEQFF. CDR3 nucleotides: TGCGCCAGCAGCCCGGGACTAGCGGGGGGAGTCTACAATGAGCAGTTCTTC. The J gene is TRBJ2-1, the V gene TRBV5-1, with TRBD2 matching over 15 bases. V lost 4 bases, J lost 3 bases, and 5 bases stayed unmatched. In germline, CDR1 is SGHRS, CDR2 YFSETQ. The CDR3 contains 17 residues. Variable domain in full (rest from reference TRBV5-1 and TRBJ2-1): KAGVTQTPRYLIKTRGQQVTLSCSPISGHRSVSWYQQTPGQGLQFLFEYFSETQRNKGNFPGRFSGRQFSNSRSEMNVSTLELGDSALYLCASSPGLAGGVYNEQFFGPGTRLTVL.

V is TRBV30 and J is TRBJ1-5; 8 bases fit TRBD1. The CDR3 has 17 amino acids. J lost 1 base, V lost 4 bases, and 12 bases had no gene match. The germline V gene has CDR1 GTSNPN and CDR2 SVGIG (reference sequence). The CDR3 is CAWKSPRTGKSNQPQHF. The CDR3, as DNA: TGTGCCTGGAAGAGCCCTAGGACAGGGAAAAGCAATCAGCCCCAGCATTTT.

The V call is TRBV7-2, the J call TRBJ1-1; 8 bases align to TRBD1. J gave up 5 bases and V 5 bases, and 7 bases lay outside the gene matches. The CDR3 has 14 residues. CDR1 and CDR2 from the germline V gene are SGHTA and FQGNSA. CDR3 in DNA: TGTGCCAGCAGCCAACAGGGGGGTAGTACTGAAGCTTTCTTT. It encodes CASSQQGGSTEAFF.

Only a few counts were recorded for this clone. The chain employs TRBV29-1 and TRBJ1-1, with D possibly TRBD1 on 5 matching bases. The CDR3 loop spans 13 amino acids. V lost 6 bases and J 1 base, leaving 12 bases between the germline ends. From germline, CDR1 is SQVTM and CDR2 ANQGSEA. CDR3 loop: CSVNRYGNTEAFF. CDR3 nucleotides: TGCAGCGTCAACAGGTATGGGAACACTGAAGCTTTCTTT. The full variable domain, completed using reference TRBV29-1 and TRBJ1-1, is SAVISQKPSRDICQRGTSLTIQCQVDSQVTMMFWYRQQPGQSLTLIATANQGSEATYESGFVIDKFPISRPNLTFSTLTVSNMSPEDSSIYLCSVNRYGNTEAFFGQGTRLTVV.

The chain links TRBV3-1 (or the pseudogene TRBV3-2) to TRBJ2-5; 13 nucleotides line up with TRBD2. The CDR3 is 16 residues long. Germline CDR1 and CDR2: LGHDT and YNNKEL (reference sequence). With 1 base clipped from V and 4 bases from J, the junction kept 3 bases outside the gene matches. CDR3 in DNA: TGTGCCAGCAGCCAAGGGACTAGCGGGGGAGGAGAGACCCAGTACTTC. Its protein product is CASSQGTSGGGETQYF.

J is TRBJ2-7 and V is TRBV10-2; D might be TRBD1 (6 bases). The V and J ends lost 3 bases and 4 bases respectively, with 16 bases between them. Per the germline V gene, CDR1 is WSHSY and CDR2 is SAAADI. The length of the CDR3 is 15 residues. The CDR3 protein is CASSDWGPQGYEQYF. The CDR3 DNA sequence: TGCGCCAGCAGTGATTGGGGACCCCAGGGGTACGAGCAGTACTTC.

This clone was seen only once. The V gene is TRBV30, the J gene TRBJ2-5, with a tentative D call TRBD1 (7 bases). The germline gives CDR1 GTSNPN, CDR2 SVGIG (reference sequence). V was trimmed by 2 bases and J by 9 bases, leaving 19 bases between them. This CDR3 spans 14 amino acids. CDR3 DNA: TGTGCCTGGAGTCCAAGACAGGGAGGTTATCCCCAGTACTTC. Translating gives CAWSPRQGGYPQYF.

Here the CDR3 reads CASSFGAGVVAETQYF. The CDR3 DNA follows: TGTGCCAGCAGTTTTGGGGCAGGTGTGGTCGCGGAGACCCAGTACTTC. This chain joins TRBV28 and TRBJ2-5, with D tentatively TRBD1 (5 bases). Germline CDR1 MDHEN, CDR2 SYDVKM. The CDR3 has 16 residues. V was shortened by 3 bases and J by 5 bases, with 19 bases between the two germline ends.